This T cell receptor (beta chain) was sequenced in a study of shared clonotypes between healthy human individuals. The CDR3 covers 14 residues. The germline V gene encodes CDR1 GTSNPN and CDR2 SVGIG (reference sequence). V was pared by 4 bases and J by 0 bases, with 13 bases between. Sequencing used immunoSEQ multiplex PCR; TCRdb keeps in-frame clones, though not all of them. Among 2 million to 3 million clones, over 85% were seen once, and the ten largest hold approximately 0.35%. Whole-study results and caveats: In contrast to clonotypes shared by all four donors, non-shared clonotypes had lower generation probabilities. The study found roughly 5% of naive CD4 clonotypes shared across a few donors.

Concerning this clone itself: Its antigen is not identified.

The sequence came from a man aged 18 to 30 in good health. Some clones in this sample may be carry-over from other donors' samples. The sequenced sample was naive CD4+ T cells from PBMCs. Regarding subset: CD45RA+ positively selected. This chain connects TRBV30 to TRBJ2-7; D not resolved. The CDR3 spells CAWTPSWGSYEQYF. CDR3 DNA sequence: TGTGCCTGGACACCTTCCTGGGGCTCCTACGAGCAGTACTTC.